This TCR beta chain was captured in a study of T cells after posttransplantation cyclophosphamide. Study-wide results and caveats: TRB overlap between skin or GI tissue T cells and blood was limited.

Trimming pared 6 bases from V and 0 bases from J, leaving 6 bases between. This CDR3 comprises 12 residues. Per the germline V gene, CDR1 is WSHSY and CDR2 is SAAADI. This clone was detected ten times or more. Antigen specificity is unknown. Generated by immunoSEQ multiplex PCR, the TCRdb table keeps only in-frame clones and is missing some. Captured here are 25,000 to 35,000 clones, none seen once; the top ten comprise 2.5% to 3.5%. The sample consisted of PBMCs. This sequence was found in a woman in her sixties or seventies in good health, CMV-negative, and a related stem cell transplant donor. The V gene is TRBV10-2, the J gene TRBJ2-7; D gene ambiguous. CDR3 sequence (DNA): TGCGCCAGCAGCAGGAGCTCCTACGAGCAGTACTTC. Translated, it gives CASSRSSYEQYF.